This TCR beta chain comes out of a study of CD8 T cells in Susac syndrome. RNA was extracted with the RNeasy kit, and a quantity of about 0.45 to 1 ug was reverse transcribed using random hexamers. Via MiXCR, TCRdb re-called the immunoSEQ multiplex PCR reads, giving one row per CDR3 protein. The sample contains 150,000 to 200,000 distinct CDR3 sequences, 90% to 95% of which appear only once. The authors carried out high-throughput sequencing of TCR beta. They applied it to CD8+ and CD4+ T cells obtained from blood. The V and J ends lost 6 bases and 7 bases respectively, with 12 bases between them. The CDR3 has 12 residues. In germline, CDR1 is ENHRY, CDR2 SYGVKD.

The sequence came from a human donor with multiple sclerosis. The specimen was CD4+ T cells from PBMCs. The chain employs TRBV10-3 and TRBJ1-2; D not resolved. CDR3 nucleotides: TGTGCCATCAGCAACAGCGAGGGTGGCTACACCTTC. Amino acid sequence: CAISNSEGGYTF.